Listed here are 32 T cell receptor beta chains from one sample, sequenced in a study of T cell repertoires in cytomegalovirus infection. The antigens of these receptors remain unknown. TCRdb re-analysed the reads in MiXCR, keeping a single row per CDR3 protein. The table shows hundreds of thousands of distinct CDR3 sequences, with more than 30% occurring only once. Here the sequenced sample was cultured PBMCs, taken from culture after CMV antigen stimulation. These receptors originate from a human donor in good health (CMV status not recorded). Some clones in this sample may be carry-over from other donors' samples.

This chain uses TRBV28 with TRBJ2-1; 11 bases match TRBD2. Germline V gene sequence: CDR1 MDHEN, CDR2 SYDVKM. The CDR3 contains 14 residues. The junction had 5 bases not matched to a gene; V was cut back by 6 bases and J by 7 bases. This CDR3 is CASRVTSGINEQFF. The CDR3 nucleotides read TGTGCCAGCAGAGTGACTAGCGGGATAAATGAGCAGTTCTTC. The full variable domain, rest sourced from reference TRBV28 and TRBJ2-1, is DVKVTQSSRYLVKRTGEKVFLECVQDMDHENMFWYRQDPGLGLRLIYFSYDVKMKEKGDIPEGYSVSREKKERFSLILESASTNQTSMYLCASRVTSGINEQFFGPGTRLTVL.

The rearrangement links TRBV29-1 to TRBJ2-1; tentatively, D is TRBD1 (6 bases). The germline V gene encodes CDR1 SQVTM and CDR2 ANQGSEA. The CDR3 is 14 amino acids. V gave up 7 bases and J gave up 2 bases, with 15 bases separating them. The DNA of the CDR3 is TGCAGCGCCCGACGACAGGCTCCCTACAATGAGCAGTTCTTC. Encoded protein: CSARRQAPYNEQFF.

V gene TRBV6-2 or TRBV6-3 combines with J gene TRBJ2-3, with D unresolved. V was trimmed by 1 base and J by 4 bases, leaving 6 bases between them. The CDR3 is 13 amino acids. Germline CDR1 MNHEY, CDR2 SVGEGT. CDR3 region: CASSYLNPDTQYF. For the CDR3, the DNA is TGTGCCAGCAGTTACTTAAATCCAGATACGCAGTATTTT.

This clonotype was found a few times. CDR3 loop: CASSLVQGAGYEQYF. The CDR3 coding sequence is TGTGCCAGCAGCTTGGTTCAGGGGGCGGGATACGAGCAGTACTTC. This rearrangement joins TRBV5-4 to TRBJ2-7; 8 bases fit TRBD1. Germline-derived CDR1 and CDR2 are SGHNT and YYREEE (reference sequence). V dropped 0 bases and J dropped 4; count of bases not matched to a gene: 6. The CDR3 runs 15 residues.

This clonotype was detected only a few times. The V gene is TRBV11-2, the J gene TRBJ2-7; D may match TRBD1 or TRBD2 (5 bases each). The CDR3 is 18 residues long. Germline V CDR1 and CDR2: SGHAT, FQNNGV. V dropped 4 bases and J dropped 3 bases, with 25 bases sitting between them. This CDR3 is CASSSLILPGPQGYEQYV. CDR3 in DNA: TGTGCCAGCAGCTCCCTAATTTTACCGGGACCCCAGGGCTACGAGCAGTACGTC.

The rearrangement joins TRBV7-6 to TRBJ2-7; 9 positions agree with TRBD2. J gave up 2 bases and V 2 bases, and 7 bases lay outside the gene matches. This CDR3 has 16 residues. Germline-derived CDR1 and CDR2 are SGHVS and FNYEAQ. CDR3 residues: CASSLRTSANAYEQYF. For the CDR3, the DNA is TGTGCCAGCAGCTTAAGGACTAGCGCGAACGCCTACGAGCAGTACTTC.

This clonotype was picked up many times. The CDR3 DNA follows: TGTGCCAGCAGCACTCTGTCAGGGACCGAGCAGTACGTC. It yields the protein CASSTLSGTEQYV. J is TRBJ2-7 and V is TRBV7-6, with D perhaps assigned TRBD1 or TRBD2 (5 bases each). The germline V gene has CDR1 SGHVS and CDR2 FNYEAQ. V shed 5 bases and J shed 6 bases, with 14 bases lying between them. The CDR3 runs to 13 residues.

This clonotype was seen more than once but under ten times. The V call is TRBV10-3, the J call TRBJ2-1; no definite D call. V gave up 6 bases and J gave up 3 bases, with 9 bases separating them. The CDR3 spans 13 residues. Looked up from germline, CDR1 is ENHRY and CDR2 is SYGVKD. CDR3 DNA sequence: TGTGCCATCAGGAGATATAACTACAATGAGCAGTTCTTC. This translates into CAIRRYNYNEQFF.

This clonotype came up many times. The V call is TRBV7-2, the J call TRBJ2-3, with D perhaps TRBD1 (5 bases). V was trimmed by 5 bases and J by 5 bases, leaving 23 bases between them. This CDR3 comprises 17 residues. The germline gives CDR1 SGHTA, CDR2 FQGNSA. CDR3: CASSPMFAGPGIDTQYF. Written as DNA, the CDR3 is TGTGCCAGCAGCCCGATGTTTGCAGGGCCCGGAATAGATACGCAGTATTTT.

The chain carries TRBV5-1 and TRBJ1-1; D is unresolved. Trimming removed 0 bases from V and 4 bases from J, with 13 bases in between. CDR3 length: 15 amino acids. Germline V gene data show CDR1 as SGHRS and CDR2 as YFSETQ. CDR3 coding DNA: TGCGCCAGCAGCTTGGCGTCGAACTCCGCCACTGAAGCTTTCTTT. Its translation is CASSLASNSATEAFF.

Ten or more counts support this clonotype. This rearrangement joins TRBV12-3 or TRBV12-4 to TRBJ1-1; D may be TRBD1 (5 bases). Trimming stripped 6 bases from V and 0 bases from J, with 14 bases between. The CDR3 runs 15 residues. CDR3 DNA sequence: TGTGCCAGCAGCCCCGGGGGGGGGATGAACACTGAAGCTTTCTTT. Its protein is CASSPGGGMNTEAFF.

The V call is TRBV14, the J call TRBJ2-1; possibly TRBD1 for D (5 bases). Looked up from germline, CDR1 is SGHDN and CDR2 is FVKESK. The V gene lost 1 base and the J gene lost 0 bases, with 16 bases spanning the gap. CDR3 length: 18 amino acids. The CDR3 here is CASSQGSVGQSSYNEQFF. The DNA of the CDR3 is TGTGCCAGCAGCCAAGGGTCAGTGGGGCAGAGCTCCTACAATGAGCAGTTCTTC.

This clonotype was picked up a small number of times. V gene TRBV30 combines with J gene TRBJ2-1; tentatively, D is TRBD1 (5 bases). Germline values: CDR1 GTSNPN, CDR2 SVGIG (reference sequence). V lost 0 bases to trimming and J lost 5 bases, with 17 bases between them. The CDR3 runs to 16 residues. The CDR3 region has the DNA TGTGCCTGGAGTGTAACAGGACCTCCTGCAGACAATGAGCAGTTCTTC. It specifies CAWSVTGPPADNEQFF.

The chain recombines TRBV4-1 with TRBJ2-1; no reliable D call. CDR1 is MGHRA and CDR2 is YSYEKL in the germline V gene. The CDR3 is 13 residues long. V dropped 0 bases and J dropped 4 bases, with 4 bases sitting between them. CDR3 in amino acids: CASSQDPYNEQFF. In nucleotides, the CDR3 is TGCGCCAGCAGCCAAGATCCTTACAATGAGCAGTTCTTC.

This chain connects TRBV12-5 to TRBJ2-5; D unclear. The CDR3 is 11 amino acids. V shed 10 bases and J shed 4 bases, with 10 bases lying between them. Germline-derived CDR1 and CDR2 are LGHNT and FRNRAP. The CDR3 DNA sequence: TGTGCTACCTTGGGCGCAGAGACCCAGTACTTC. It codes for CATLGAETQYF.

This clonotype has a count of ten or more. This chain joins TRBV7-2 and TRBJ2-3; no definite D call. This CDR3 spans 12 amino acids. Looked up from germline, CDR1 is SGHTA and CDR2 is FQGNSA. V dropped 7 bases and J dropped 4 bases, with 9 bases sitting between them. In DNA form, the CDR3 reads TGTGCCAGCACGGGTGGAGCAGATACGCAGTATTTT. Translation gives CASTGGADTQYF.

The CDR3 region is CASRPSGLAVRTDTQYF. The CDR3 region has the DNA TGTGCCAGCAGACCTTCAGGACTAGCGGTGCGCACAGATACGCAGTATTTT. This chain links TRBV6-2 or TRBV6-3 with TRBJ2-3, with 10 bases identical to TRBD2. This CDR3 is 17 amino acids long. V trimming: 6 bases; J trimming: 1 base; junction bases outside the gene matches: 10. CDR1 and CDR2 (germline): MNHEY, SVGEGT.

This clonotype appeared a few times. The chain recombines TRBV10-3 with TRBJ2-7; no definite D call. This CDR3 contains 13 residues. Trimming left V 6 bases short and J 3 bases short, with 12 bases between. From germline, CDR1 is ENHRY and CDR2 SYGVKD. CDR3 in amino acids: CAIRSGTDYEQYV. The DNA of the CDR3 is TGTGCCATCAGATCCGGCACAGACTACGAGCAGTACGTC.

This clonotype occurred many times. This chain links TRBV12-3 or TRBV12-4 with TRBJ1-1; 8 bases align to TRBD1. The CDR3 is made up of 14 amino acids. After removal of 5 bases from V and 1 base from J, the junction contained 3 bases not matched to a gene. The CDR3 bases are TGTGCCAGCAGTGGGACAGGCCGGAACACTGAAGCTTTCTTT. It specifies CASSGTGRNTEAFF.

In nucleotides, the CDR3 is TGTGCCAGCAGTGAAGGGGGGTGGGCCTACAATGAGCAGTTCTTC. The encoded protein is CASSEGGWAYNEQFF. The chain links TRBV6-2 or TRBV6-3 to TRBJ2-1; perhaps D is TRBD1 or TRBD2 (6 bases each). The germline V gene encodes CDR1 MNHEY and CDR2 SVGEGT. There are 15 residues in the CDR3. Trimming removed 5 bases at V and 2 bases at J, with 13 bases between.

The V and J genes are TRBV15 and TRBJ2-5, with 15 bases lining up with TRBD2. Trimming took 4 bases from V and 0 from J; bases not matched to a gene: 3. Germline V gene sequence: CDR1 LNHNV, CDR2 YYDKDF (reference sequence). This CDR3 has 17 residues. CDR3 DNA: TGTGCCACCAGCAAGGGACTAGCGGGAGGAGACCAAGAGACCCAGTACTTC. Translated, it gives CATSKGLAGGDQETQYF.

The V call is TRBV11-1, the J call TRBJ2-3; perhaps TRBD2 as D (5 bases). This CDR3 is 14 amino acids long. Trimming shortened V by 4 bases and J by 0 bases, and 8 bases separated the two germline ends. Germline V CDR1 and CDR2: SGHAT, FQDESV (reference sequence). The CDR3 nucleotides are TGTGCCAGCAGCTCTTGGGAGAGCACAGATACGCAGTATTTT. Translation gives CASSSWESTDTQYF.

The chain uses TRBV30 and TRBJ2-4; the D call may be TRBD1 or TRBD2 (6 bases each). Trimming stripped 2 bases from V and 8 bases from J, with 22 bases between. The CDR3 has 16 residues. Germline V gene data show CDR1 as GTSNPN and CDR2 as SVGIG (reference sequence). The CDR3 region has the DNA TGTGCCTGGAGTAACGCGGGACCGATAAAGGGGGACATTCAGTACTTC. Residues: CAWSNAGPIKGDIQYF.

The chain combines TRBV11-3 with TRBJ1-2, with a tentative D call TRBD1 (5 bases). V was shortened by 4 bases and J by 0 bases, with 15 bases between the two germline ends. Germline-derived CDR1 and CDR2 are SGHNT and YENEEA. The CDR3 loop spans 16 amino acids. The CDR3 DNA reads as TGTGCCAGCAGCTCCCGGGGGACGGTTACTAACTATGGCTACACCTTC. This encodes CASSSRGTVTNYGYTF.

In DNA form, the CDR3 reads TGTGCCAGCAGCATAACCCAGGGGGCGCATGAGCAGTTCTTC. Protein product: CASSITQGAHEQFF. The chain couples TRBV7-8 to TRBJ2-1; TRBD1 matches 8 bases. The CDR3 spans 14 residues. J lost 8 bases, V lost 5 bases, and 8 bases had no gene match. Germline-derived CDR1 and CDR2 are SGHVS and FQNEAQ.

This clonotype was seen many times. The CDR3 bases are TGTGCCAGCAGCACGAGACTAGCCGAAAGCTCCTACGAGCAGTACTTC. It specifies CASSTRLAESSYEQYF. The chain couples TRBV7-2 to TRBJ2-7; 7 bases line up with TRBD2. The CDR3 is made up of 16 amino acids. From germline, CDR1 is SGHTA and CDR2 FQGNSA. Unmatched junction bases numbered 10, after V lost 5 bases and J lost 0 bases.

This clonotype was seen more than once but under ten times. In DNA form, the CDR3 reads TGTGCCACCAGCAGAGATGACAGGAGAAATTCACCCCTCCACTTT. It translates to CATSRDDRRNSPLHF. The chain combines TRBV15 with TRBJ1-6, with D tentatively TRBD1 (6 bases). The CDR3 loop spans 15 amino acids. The V end lost 0 bases, the J end lost 7 bases, and 10 bases lay between the germline ends. The germline V gene encodes CDR1 LNHNV and CDR2 YYDKDF (reference sequence).

The chain has TRBV5-4 and TRBJ1-1; D unresolved. CDR3 length: 17 residues. Trimming took 3 bases from V and 1 from J, leaving 19 bases between them. Germline V lookup: CDR1 SGHNT, CDR2 YYREEE (reference sequence). The CDR3, as DNA: TGTGCCAGCAGCTCTCCCCCACCGGACCCAGGGAACACTGAAGCTTTCTTT. Its protein is CASSSPPPDPGNTEAFF.

This clonotype was observed a few times. The chain has TRBV27 and TRBJ1-6, with D tentatively TRBD1 (6 bases). Per germline, CDR1 MNHEY and CDR2 SMNVEV (reference sequence). Trimming cost V 3 bases and J 8 bases, with 17 bases left between them. There are 16 residues in the CDR3. Here the CDR3 reads CASSLDSPWRDSPLHF. The CDR3 DNA follows: TGTGCCAGCAGTTTGGACAGTCCCTGGAGAGATTCACCCCTCCACTTT.

This clonotype was seen a handful of times. Given a much more abundant clone one base away, this may be a read error. The genes are TRBV7-2 and TRBJ1-1; TRBD1 is a possible D gene (6 bases). From germline, CDR1 is SGHTA and CDR2 FQGNSA. V was cut by 5 bases and J by 1 base, with 11 bases left in between. This CDR3 is 14 amino acids long. The DNA of the CDR3 is TGTGCCAGCAGCGAGGGACACGCGAACACTGAAGCTTTCTTT. It translates to CASSEGHANTEAFF.

This clonotype has only a few counts. The chain joins TRBV7-2 to TRBJ2-3; D not certain. This CDR3 has 16 residues. Germline V gene lookup returns CDR1 SGHTA and CDR2 FQGNSA. With 4 bases removed from V and 0 bases from J, the gap between germline ends came to 14 bases. CDR3 loop: CASSSIRFASTDTQYF. In DNA form, the CDR3 reads TGTGCCAGCAGCTCTATTAGATTCGCGAGCACAGATACGCAGTATTTT.

CDR3 sequence (DNA): TGCGCCAGCAGCCAAGTGGGGGAGAACACTGAAGCTTTCTTT. Translation gives CASSQVGENTEAFF. The chain carries TRBV4-1 and TRBJ1-1; maybe TRBD1 (5 bases). Germline V gene sequence: CDR1 MGHRA, CDR2 YSYEKL. V was trimmed by 1 base and J by 1 base, leaving 7 bases between them. The CDR3 length is 14 residues.